These 17 T cell receptor beta chains were sequenced from one sample in a study of blood T cell repertoires in COVID-19. Clones were read by immunoSEQ multiplex PCR, and TCRdb kept only the in-frame ones, dropping some. The sample has 35,000 to 40,000 clones; around 84% are singletons. The sample was peripheral blood. All receptors derive from a man aged 55-75 years with COVID-19, enrolled during active disease.

The rearrangement joins TRBV3-1 (or the pseudogene TRBV3-2) to TRBJ1-1, with a tentative D call TRBD1 (6 bases). The CDR3 is made up of 15 amino acids. With 4 bases removed from V and 0 bases from J, the gap between germline ends came to 12 bases. CDR1 LGHDT and CDR2 YNNKEL come from the germline V gene (reference sequence). The CDR3 region has the DNA TGTGCCAGCAGCCGAATGACAGGACTGAACACTGAAGCTTTCTTT. Residues: CASSRMTGLNTEAFF.

The chain carries TRBV29-1 and TRBJ2-5, with 8 nucleotides matching TRBD1. The V gene end was trimmed by 3 bases and the J gene end by 3 bases; junction bases not matched to a gene: 3. The CDR3 has 13 amino acids. In germline, CDR1 is SQVTM, CDR2 ANQGSEA. CDR3 amino acids: CSVDRGHKETQYF. CDR3 nucleotides: TGCAGCGTTGACAGGGGGCATAAAGAGACCCAGTACTTC.

This chain uses TRBV4-3 with TRBJ1-1; D not certain. Germline V gives CDR1 LGHNA, CDR2 YSLEER. With 4 bases removed from V and 3 bases from J, the gap between germline ends came to 12 bases. This CDR3 has 14 amino acids. The CDR3 sequence: CASSLHQEDTEAFF. In nucleotides, the CDR3 is TGCGCCAGCAGCCTACATCAGGAAGACACTGAAGCTTTCTTT.

V and J are TRBV25-1 and TRBJ1-2; D might be TRBD1 (5 bases). In germline, CDR1 is MGHDK, CDR2 SYGVNS. This CDR3 comprises 13 residues. V dropped 2 bases and J dropped 5 bases, with 9 bases sitting between them. The CDR3 coding sequence is TGTGCCAGCAGTGAAGGCAGGGAATATGGCTACACCTTC. This encodes CASSEGREYGYTF.

V and J are TRBV6-2 or TRBV6-3 and TRBJ2-7; D is unresolved. Germline V lookup: CDR1 MNHEY, CDR2 SVGEGT. Trimming left V 6 bases short and J 2 bases short, with 14 bases between. The CDR3 is made up of 14 amino acids. The CDR3 DNA sequence: TGTGCCAGCAGCCGAAGTGGCTTAACCTACGAGCAGTACTTC. Encoded protein: CASSRSGLTYEQYF.

V usage is TRBV4-2 and J usage is TRBJ1-1; D is perhaps TRBD1 (5 bases). Germline V lookup: CDR1 LGHNA, CDR2 YNFKEQ. This CDR3 contains 17 residues. The V end was cut by 1 base, the J end by 3 bases, with 18 bases between. CDR3 sequence reads: CASSQVFQGLMDTEAFF. CDR3 nucleotide sequence: TGTGCCAGCAGCCAAGTGTTTCAGGGCCTTATGGACACTGAAGCTTTCTTT.

The chain is built from TRBV7-9 and TRBJ1-1; unclear D gene. The V and J ends lost 5 bases and 4 bases respectively, with 14 bases between them. The length of the CDR3 is 14 residues. Per the germline V gene, CDR1 is SEHNR and CDR2 is FQNEAQ (reference sequence). CDR3 amino acids: CASSPIKPGTEAFF. In DNA, the CDR3 is TGTGCCAGCAGCCCAATAAAACCGGGCACTGAAGCTTTCTTT. Filled out from reference TRBV7-9 and TRBJ1-1, the complete variable domain reads DTGVSQNPRHKITKRGQNVTFRCDPISEHNRLYWYRQTLGQGPEFLTYFQNEAQLEKSRLLSDRFSAERPKGSFSTLEIQRTEQGDSAMYLCASSPIKPGTEAFFGQGTRLTVV.

The gene calls are TRBV3-1 (or the pseudogene TRBV3-2) and TRBJ2-7; 15 bases fit TRBD2. The CDR3 covers 13 residues. From germline, CDR1 is LGHDT and CDR2 YNNKEL (reference sequence). V lost 7 bases to trimming and J lost 6 bases; unmatched junction nucleotides: 1. This chain's CDR3 is CASKGLAGGEQYF. CDR3 nucleotides: TGTGCCAGCAAGGGACTAGCGGGAGGCGAGCAGTACTTC.

This clone was found once. The CDR3: CANRPGLAGVRNEQFF. As DNA, the CDR3 is TGCGCCAACCGCCCGGGACTAGCGGGAGTCCGCAATGAGCAGTTCTTC. This chain joins TRBV23-1 and TRBJ2-1; 14 bases align to TRBD2. TRBV23-1 is labeled an ORF, and its function is uncertain. Trimming at V came to 10 bases and at J to 6 bases, leaving 11 bases not matched to a gene. The CDR3 runs 16 residues.

The chain has TRBV5-6 and TRBJ1-1; weak D call: TRBD1 (6 bases). The germline CDR1 and CDR2 sequences are SGHDT and YYEEEE. The length of the CDR3 is 14 residues. Trimming cost V 3 bases and J 2 bases, with 11 bases left between them. CDR3 nucleotide sequence: TGTGCCAGCAGCTCCTTTGGGGGCAACACTGAAGCTTTCTTT. Residues: CASSSFGGNTEAFF.

This chain connects TRBV3-1 (or the pseudogene TRBV3-2) to TRBJ2-5; D is ambiguous. V was shortened by 3 bases and J by 4 bases, with 6 bases between the two germline ends. The CDR3 has 12 amino acids. CDR1 is LGHDT and CDR2 is YNNKEL in the germline V gene (reference sequence). CDR3: CASSHLRETQYF. DNA for the CDR3: TGTGCCAGCAGCCACCTCAGAGAGACCCAGTACTTC.

The genes are TRBV5-1 and TRBJ2-4; 10 bases align to TRBD1. J was trimmed by 5 bases and V by 4 bases; bases with no gene match: 3. The germline V gene has CDR1 SGHRS and CDR2 YFSETQ. CDR3 length equals 14 residues. In nucleotides, the CDR3 is TGCGCCAGCAGCCGGGACAGGGGTGAAAACATTCAGTACTTC. This sequence encodes CASSRDRGENIQYF.

Here the CDR3 DNA reads TGTGCCAGTAGTATCCGGGGATTCAACACTGAAGCTTTCTTT. This sequence encodes CASSIRGFNTEAFF. V gene TRBV19 combines with J gene TRBJ1-1; no firm D call. Germline CDR1 is LNHDA and CDR2 is SQIVND (reference sequence). The CDR3 length is 14 residues. V was trimmed by 3 bases and J by 2 bases, leaving 10 bases between them. The variable domain in full, with the rest retrieved from reference TRBV19 and TRBJ1-1, is DGGITQSPKYLFRKEGQNVTLSCEQNLNHDAMYWYRQDPGQGLRLIYYSQIVNDFQKGDIAEGYSVSREKKESFPLTVTSAQKNPTAFYLCASSIRGFNTEAFFGQGTRLTVV.

This chain joins TRBV2 and TRBJ1-2; 7 nucleotides align to TRBD1. Looked up from germline, CDR1 is SNHLY and CDR2 is FYNNEI. The CDR3 has 14 amino acids. V gave up 6 bases and J gave up 3 bases; unmatched junction bases: 7. CDR3 DNA sequence: TGTGCCAGCAGGGAGACAGGGCGGGACTATGGCTACACCTTC. It encodes CASRETGRDYGYTF. Full variable domain (remainder filled in from reference TRBV2 and TRBJ1-2): EPEVTQTPSHQVTQMGQEVILRCVPISNHLYFYWYRQILGQKVEFLVSFYNNEISEKSEIFDDQFSVERPDGSNFTLKIRSTKLEDSAMYFCASRETGRDYGYTFGSGTRLTVV.

This chain joins TRBV6-5 and TRBJ2-7; D not certain. Germline V lookup: CDR1 MNHEY, CDR2 SVGAGI. The CDR3 runs to 13 residues. V gave up 10 bases and J gave up 5 bases, with 18 bases separating them. In DNA form, the CDR3 reads TGTGCCACCAACTTCCTAGTTGGCAACGAGCAGTACTTC. Translated: CATNFLVGNEQYF.

The J gene is TRBJ2-5, the V gene TRBV10-3; the match to TRBD1 covers 9 bases. The CDR3 loop spans 16 amino acids. Unmatched junction bases numbered 8, after V lost 4 bases and J lost 2 bases. CDR1 is ENHRY and CDR2 is SYGVKD in the germline V gene. The CDR3 coding sequence is TGTGCCATCAGTGGAACAGGGGGCAGGGGGCAAGAGACCCAGTACTTC. Translation: CAISGTGGRGQETQYF.

The chain has TRBV30 and TRBJ2-7; D perhaps matches TRBD2 (5 bases). V lost 7 bases and J lost 5, with 18 bases in between. Germline-derived CDR1 and CDR2 are GTSNPN and SVGIG (reference sequence). The CDR3 spans 13 residues. CDR3 amino acids: CASDRTGRHEQYF. Written as DNA, the CDR3 is TGTGCCTCGGACCGGACTGGTAGGCACGAGCAGTACTTC.